Described below is a single T cell receptor beta chain sequence and its context. The antigen this receptor binds is unknown. There are no base qualities to consult, and no much larger clone falls within one base. Libraries were prepared through 5' RACE. Data came from an Illumina HiSeq 2500. A second PCR of roughly 6 to 12 cycles was performed with a sample-barcoded 5' primer and a J-beta primer mix. Each TCR beta cDNA molecule received a unique molecular identifier from a template-switch 5' adaptor carrying 12 random nucleotides. Each sample yielded at least 3 million CDR3-containing paired-end reads. First-strand cDNA synthesis was performed from all RNA using the Mint cDNA synthesis kit, with priming by a TRBC-specific oligonucleotide. All cDNA was treated with uracil-DNA glycosylase and then went through a first 18-cycle PCR with the universal primers M1SS and BC2_uni_R. On the study's bioinformatics: Each sample was normalized by randomly selecting 1 million high-quality reads, each carrying a distinct molecular identifier. Instead of being binned into consensus sequences, reads that shared molecular identifiers were thrown out. CDR3 identification, clonotype clustering and error correction used MiTCR with a Q25 quality threshold and the strictest error-elimination algorithm. A nonparametric unseen species model with Euler transformation was used to estimate lower-bound total TCR beta diversity. The public reads were reanalyzed by TCRdb: fastp trimming at Q25, MiXCR alignment, in-frame beta chains only. Each record represents a unique CDR3 protein, reported with the most common genes and DNA among its rows. The V and J calls reflect TCRdb's pipeline rather than the authors' work. The sample data list about 1.8 million distinct CDR3 sequences, and around 50% of these were observed just once. The ten largest clones add up to approximately 2% of the sample.

The data derive from a study of blood T cells in healthy people across ages (dated by TCRdb to 2014 to 2015). Describing the broader study: In model experiments, template switching captured about one uniquely barcoded TCR beta cDNA molecule for every two T cells. To track age-related changes in TCR beta repertoire diversity, the study relied on deep sequencing normalized with unique cDNA molecular identifiers. The donors were split into four age groups: young (average around 15 years), middle-aged (more than 35), aged (approximately 60) and long-lived (82). To avoid experimental bias, donors of different ages were spread randomly across the sequencing lanes. Using the same blood draw, the study looked at two additional independent replicas of 1 million unique cDNA reads for two donors, one aged 18 to 29 and the other aged 80 or older.

Study-wide findings and limitations: The percentage of naive T cells measured by flow cytometry correlated strongly with observed TCR beta diversity. Compared with the aged group, the long-lived group had more naive CD4+ T cells, fewer expanded clones and increased TCR diversity, a pattern suggesting age selection. Because the CMV infection status of the donors was unknown, age-related changes in expanded clonotypes may potentially have been confounded. Estimates of total diversity based on one million sequenced T cells were regarded as lower bounds and as underestimates. As age increased, observed TCR beta diversity per million T cells dropped in a roughly linear way, and a significant reduction was already evident by age 40. Conclusive comparison of naive and antigen-experienced compartments was prevented by the profiling of bulk unsorted PBMCs.

The CDR3 numbers 12 residues from cysteine through phenylalanine. This entry keeps only the CDR3 DNA: 36 bases, framed from base 1. CDR1 and CDR2 are read off the germline V gene as SQVTM and ANQGSEA. V sheds 4 bases and J sheds 6 bases, leaving 10 bases between their ends. Donors were roughly 40 systemically healthy Caucasian individuals from Russia aged 6 to 90 years. Ten milliliters of peripheral blood were collected from each donor into EDTA-treated Vacutainer tubes. PBMCs were isolated by Ficoll-Paque density-gradient centrifugation, with at least 7 million obtained per sample. Total RNA, at least 5 micrograms per sample, was extracted from PBMCs with Trizol reagent. For every donor, flow cytometry on a PBMC aliquot measured the percentage of naive CD45RAhigh/CD27high T cells.

Sequencing was performed on blood. The receptor was isolated from a woman aged 40 to 49 in good health. The chain links TRBV29-1 with TRBJ2-1; the best D guess is TRBD2, with 5 bases matching. The CDR3: CSVARGGNEQFF. The bases read TGCAGCGTTGCTCGGGGTGGCAATGAGCAGTTCTTC.